Listed below are T cell receptor beta chains from one sample, sequenced in a study of cytomegalovirus exposure and HLA in healthy donors. Generated by immunoSEQ multiplex PCR, the TCRdb table keeps only in-frame clones and is missing some. The data contain about 190,000 clones, approximately 70% of them singletons. The source material was PBMCs. These receptors came from a woman aged 25 to 39 in good health and CMV-seropositive. The CDR3 runs from the conserved cysteine through the conserved F or W. The D gene is left open where the match is weak. Not every row has a clone size; where given, it reads once, few, many or a size class.

J	D	length	size	V	DNA	CDR3
TRBJ2-6	TRBD1	15	-	TRBV11-3	TGTGCCAGCAGCTCAGGGGGCGCTGGGGCCAGCGTCCTGACTTTC	CASSSGGAGASVLTF
TRBJ1-1	-	14	-	TRBV2	TGTGCCAGCAGGAGGGACACCGCGAACACTGAAGCTTTCTTT	CASRRDTANTEAFF
TRBJ2-3	TRBD2	16	-	TRBV5-1	TGCGCCAGCAGCCCATTACCAGCGGGGGGGACAGATACGCAGTATTTT	CASSPLPAGGTDTQYF
TRBJ2-1	-	17	-	TRBV27	TGTGCCAGCAGTTTGAATCCCCTAGTGGTTAAATACAATGAGCAGTTCTTC	CASSLNPLVVKYNEQFF
TRBJ2-7	TRBD2	13	-	TRBV27	TGTGCCAGCAGTCCCCAGGCGGGAGACGAGCAGTACTTC	CASSPQAGDEQYF
TRBJ2-5	TRBD1	14	-	TRBV28	TGTGCCAGCAGTCCCCTGGACAGGGAAGAGACCCAGTACTTC	CASSPLDREETQYF
TRBJ2-7	TRBD1	14	-	TRBV5-1	TGCGCCAGCAGCCCGGGACAGGGAGGGTACGAGCAGTACTTC	CASSPGQGGYEQYF
TRBJ1-1	-	15	-	TRBV19	TGTGCCACCCAGAGGGCCTCAGGGAGGGGCACTGAAGCTTTCTTT	CATQRASGRGTEAFF
TRBJ2-3	-	14	-	TRBV19	TGTGCCAGTAGTATTTTCGCTAGCGCAGATACGCAGTATTTT	CASSIFASADTQYF
TRBJ2-3	-	14	-	TRBV10-1	TGCGCCAGCAGTGAATCCGGGGGAACAGATACGCAGTATTTT	CASSESGGTDTQYF
TRBJ2-5	-	14	-	TRBV7-9	TGTGCCAGCAGCCCACCAGCGGAGAGAGAGACCCAGTACTTC	CASSPPAERETQYF
TRBJ2-2	-	14	-	TRBV5-1	TGCGCCAGCAGGGAGGGGATGAACACCGGGGAGCTGTTTTTT	CASREGMNTGELFF
TRBJ2-3	-	13	few	TRBV19	TGTGCCAGTAGCGGGTTTAGCACAGATACGCAGTATTTT	CASSGFSTDTQYF
TRBJ1-5	-	13	-	TRBV14	TGTGCCAGCAGCCAAGACGTACAGGCGCCCCAGCATTTT	CASSQDVQAPQHF
TRBJ2-1	TRBD1	15	-	TRBV5-6	TGTGCCAGCAGCTTGAGGGACAGGCCCTACAATGAGCAGTTCTTC	CASSLRDRPYNEQFF
TRBJ1-2	-	10	-	TRBV28	TGTGCCAGCAGGAGAGGTGGCTACACCTTC	CASRRGGYTF
TRBJ2-1	-	12	-	TRBV28	TGTGCCAGCAGTTTATGGACAGGTGAGCAGTTCTTC	CASSLWTGEQFF